The sequence of this TCR beta chain was determined in a study of beta chain features in type 1 diabetes. Study overall: The samples had about 100,000,000 sorted cells examined in all.

Expressed TCRB transcripts got sequenced, as all isolated RNA was reverse transcribed. Assay: immunoSEQ multiplex PCR; the TCRdb copy retains only in-frame clones and omits some. The sample consists of some 640,000 clones, over 12% of them appearing once. Points on this clone: As yet, its antigen is unknown.

Points from the study as a whole: Resolution of whether HLA type affects TCRB rearrangement was not achieved here. Among patients with Type 1 diabetes, TCRB CDR3s were moderately but significantly shorter in every one of the four CD4+ subsets. Compared to healthy donors, patients appeared to have naive, central memory and Treg TCRB repertoires that were more alike. VDJ junctions from patients with type 1 diabetes contained fewer insertions and more deletions.

Sequencing used naive CD4+ T cells from blood. This TCR was sampled from a man aged 18-30 years with type 1 diabetes.

DNA for the CDR3: TGCGCCAGCAGCTTGTCAAGCGGGGGCTACGAGCAGTACTTC. Translation gives CASSLSSGGYEQYF. The gene calls are TRBV5-1 and TRBJ2-7, with TRBD2 matching 8 bases. The junction had 3 bases not matched to a gene; V was cut back by 1 base and J by 3 bases. CDR1 SGHRS and CDR2 YFSETQ come from the germline V gene. This CDR3 spans 14 amino acids.